This T cell receptor (beta chain) originates from a study of blood T cell repertoires in COVID-19. Per the authors' pipeline: Reference gene primer amplification in the assay estimated nucleated cell counts. The protocol was immunoSEQ multiplex PCR, while the TCRdb copy is restricted to in-frame clones and leaves out a portion. The V and J calls and clone size are taken from that table; D and trimming were inferred from the DNA. The repertoire holds fewer than 85,000 clones, with about three quarters as singletons. The sequence was collected from a woman at least 80 years old with active or convalescent COVID-19. The material sequenced was peripheral blood.

DNA of the CDR3: TGTGCCAGCAGCCCCTCTAGCGGAGGGCGGGAGACCCAGTACTTC. Its protein product is CASSPSSGGRETQYF. V gene TRBV7-2 combines with J gene TRBJ2-5; 7 bases are a match to TRBD2. Germline CDR1 reads SGHTA; CDR2 reads FQGNSA. The V gene end was trimmed by 5 bases and the J gene end by 5 bases; junction bases not matched to a gene: 11. The CDR3 is 15 residues long. The variable domain in full, with the rest retrieved from reference TRBV7-2 and TRBJ2-5, is GAGVSQSPSNKVTEKGKDVELRCDPISGHTALYWYRQSLGQGLEFLIYFQGNSAPDKSGLPSDRFSAERTGGSVSTLTIQRTQQEDSAVYLCASSPSSGGRETQYFGPGTRLLVL.